The rows below give T cell receptor beta chains drawn from one sample of a study of blood T cell repertoires in COVID-19. Clones were read by immunoSEQ multiplex PCR, and TCRdb kept only the in-frame ones, dropping some. The sample shows roughly 290,000 clones, about 90% of them seen only once. The specimen sequenced was peripheral blood. These receptors were collected from a woman in her 30s who had recovered from COVID-19. CDR3s include the opening cysteine and the closing phenylalanine or tryptophan. The D gene is left open where the match is weak. Clone size, where shown, is once, few, many, or a class for clones that have expanded.

>TRBV10-3|TRBD1|many|TRBJ2-7
CATRQGADEQYF
TGTGCCACGAGACAGGGGGCAGACGAGCAGTACTTC
>TRBV5-4|TRBD2|-|TRBJ2-7
CASSLAGGAYEQYF
TGTGCCAGCAGCTTGGCGGGGGGAGCCTACGAGCAGTACTTC
>TRBV18|-|-|TRBJ1-6
CASSLTDFNSPLHF
TGTGCCAGCTCACTGACAGACTTTAATTCACCCCTCCACTTT
>TRBV6-5|TRBD2|-|TRBJ2-1
CASSHSGSVDEQFF
TGTGCCAGCAGTCATAGCGGGAGTGTGGATGAGCAGTTCTTC
>TRBV19|-|-|TRBJ1-5
CASSPRGTSNQPQHF
TGTGCCAGTAGTCCTCGGGGAACTAGCAATCAGCCCCAGCATTTT
>TRBV28|TRBD1|-|TRBJ2-5
CASSPRTGRETQYF
TGTGCCAGCAGTCCTCGGACAGGGCGGGAGACCCAGTACTTC
>TRBV11-2|TRBD2|-|TRBJ2-1
CASSLLAGGRNEQFF
TGTGCCAGCAGCCTACTAGCGGGGGGTAGAAATGAGCAGTTCTTC
>TRBV10-3|-|-|TRBJ2-2
CAIDQGTGELFF
TGTGCCATAGACCAGGGCACCGGGGAGCTGTTTTTT
>TRBV7-2|TRBD2|-|TRBJ2-7
CASRYSLAGNYEQYF
TGTGCCAGCAGATATAGTCTAGCGGGAAACTACGAGCAGTACTTC
>TRBV7-9|TRBD2|-|TRBJ2-1
CASSLEYIGPSGRAREQFF
TGTGCCAGCAGCTTAGAGTATATTGGGCCTAGCGGGAGGGCACGTGAGCAGTTCTTC
>TRBV27|TRBD1|-|TRBJ1-2
CASGRDRANTNYGYTF
TGTGCCAGCGGGAGGGACAGGGCTAATACTAACTATGGCTACACCTTC
>TRBV27|-|-|TRBJ1-1
CASSLGPAPEAFF
TGTGCCAGCAGTTTAGGGCCCGCCCCTGAAGCTTTCTTT
>TRBV19|TRBD1|-|TRBJ1-1
CASIRTGGNTEAFF
TGTGCCAGTATTAGGACAGGGGGTAACACTGAAGCTTTCTTT
>TRBV7-9|TRBD2|-|TRBJ2-3
CASSLLQGLDTDTQYF
TGTGCCAGCAGCTTATTGCAGGGACTAGACACAGATACGCAGTATTTT
>TRBV4-3|-|-|TRBJ1-1
CASSQDPDRNTEAFF
TGCGCCAGCAGCCAAGATCCGGACAGGAACACTGAAGCTTTCTTT
>TRBV7-9|-|-|TRBJ2-6
CASRIGSGANVLTF
TGTGCCAGCAGAATCGGCTCTGGGGCCAACGTCCTGACTTTC
>TRBV3-1/TRBV3-2|-|-|TRBJ1-1
CASVPQAPVTEAFF
TGTGCCAGCGTACCCCAGGCTCCAGTCACTGAAGCTTTCTTT
>TRBV5-1|TRBD2|once|TRBJ2-7
CASSPRPGGATYEQYF
TGCGCCAGCAGCCCCAGGCCGGGGGGGGCAACCTACGAGCAGTACTTC
>TRBV3-1/TRBV3-2|-|-|TRBJ2-3
CASRDSGTNTDTQYF
TGTGCCAGCAGGGACTCCGGGACAAACACAGATACGCAGTATTTT
>TRBV4-3|-|-|TRBJ1-2
CASSQDRGLYGYTF
TGCGCCAGCAGCCAAGATCGCGGGCTATACGGCTACACCTTC
>TRBV7-2|-|-|TRBJ2-5
CASSLMERNFASQETQYF
TGTGCCAGCAGCTTAATGGAGAGGAATTTCGCTAGCCAAGAGACCCAGTACTTC
>TRBV4-1|-|-|TRBJ2-5
CASSQVDLVSVETQYF
TGCGCCAGCAGCCAAGTCGACCTAGTTTCGGTGGAGACCCAGTACTTC
>TRBV27|TRBD2|-|TRBJ2-1
CASSLYGSGRANEQFF
TGTGCCAGCAGTTTATATGGCAGCGGGAGGGCCAATGAGCAGTTCTTC
>TRBV6-5|TRBD2|-|TRBJ2-3
CASSRSGTDTQYF
TGTGCCAGCAGTCGAAGCGGGACGGATACGCAGTATTTT
>TRBV7-9|-|-|TRBJ1-3
CASSKAGREVGNTIYF
TGTGCCAGCAGCAAGGCTGGCAGGGAGGTTGGAAACACCATATATTTT
>TRBV28|-|-|TRBJ2-3
CASSPGRGITDTQYF
TGTGCCAGCAGTCCCGGTCGGGGTATCACAGATACGCAGTATTTT
>TRBV7-3|TRBD2|-|TRBJ2-1
CASSHSGSAHNEQFF
TGTGCCAGCAGCCATAGCGGGAGTGCCCACAATGAGCAGTTCTTC